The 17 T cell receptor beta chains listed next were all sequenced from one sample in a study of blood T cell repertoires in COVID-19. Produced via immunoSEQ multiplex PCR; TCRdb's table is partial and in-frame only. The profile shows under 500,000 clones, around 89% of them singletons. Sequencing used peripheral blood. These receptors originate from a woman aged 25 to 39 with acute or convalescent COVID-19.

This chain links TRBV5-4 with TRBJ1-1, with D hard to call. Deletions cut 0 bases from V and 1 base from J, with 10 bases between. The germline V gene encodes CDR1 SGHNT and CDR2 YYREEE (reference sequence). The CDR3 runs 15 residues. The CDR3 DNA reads TGTGCCAGCAGCTTGGGACATCAAAAGAACACTGAAGCTTTCTTT. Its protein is CASSLGHQKNTEAFF. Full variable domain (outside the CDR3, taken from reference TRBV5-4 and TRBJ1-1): ETGVTQSPTHLIKTRGQQVTLRCSSQSGHNTVSWYQQALGQGPQFIFQYYREEENGRGNFPPRFSGLQFPNYSSELNVNALELDDSALYLCASSLGHQKNTEAFFGQGTRLTVV.

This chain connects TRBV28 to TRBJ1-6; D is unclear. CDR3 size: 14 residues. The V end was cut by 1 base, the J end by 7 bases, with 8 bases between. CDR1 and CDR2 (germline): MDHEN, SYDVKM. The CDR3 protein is CASSLSHFNSPLHF. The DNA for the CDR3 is TGTGCCAGCAGTTTATCCCATTTCAATTCACCCCTCCACTTT.

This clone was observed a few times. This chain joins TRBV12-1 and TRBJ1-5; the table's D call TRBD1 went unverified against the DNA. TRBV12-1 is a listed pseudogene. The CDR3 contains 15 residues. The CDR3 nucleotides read TGTGCCAGCAGCTTTGTAATGCAGGGGGATCAGCCCCAGCATTTT. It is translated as CASSFVMQGDQPQHF.

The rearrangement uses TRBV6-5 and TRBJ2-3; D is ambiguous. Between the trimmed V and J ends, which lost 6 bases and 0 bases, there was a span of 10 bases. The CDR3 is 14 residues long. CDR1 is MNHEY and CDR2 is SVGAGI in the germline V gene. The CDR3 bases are TGTGCCAGCAGATCCAGTCAGAGCACAGATACGCAGTATTTT. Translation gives CASRSSQSTDTQYF.

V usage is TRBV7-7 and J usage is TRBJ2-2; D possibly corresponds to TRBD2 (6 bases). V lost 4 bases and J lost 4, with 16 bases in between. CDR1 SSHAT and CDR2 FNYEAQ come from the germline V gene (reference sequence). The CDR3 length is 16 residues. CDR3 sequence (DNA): TGTGCCAGCAGCTGGTCGGGGGAACCTACCACCGGGGAGCTGTTTTTT. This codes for CASSWSGEPTTGELFF.

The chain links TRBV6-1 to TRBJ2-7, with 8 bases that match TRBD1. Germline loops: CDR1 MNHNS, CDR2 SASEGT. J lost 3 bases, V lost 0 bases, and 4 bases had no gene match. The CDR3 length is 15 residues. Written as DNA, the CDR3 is TGTGCCAGCAGTGAAGCACCGACAGGGGTCTACGAGCAGTACTTC. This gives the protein CASSEAPTGVYEQYF.

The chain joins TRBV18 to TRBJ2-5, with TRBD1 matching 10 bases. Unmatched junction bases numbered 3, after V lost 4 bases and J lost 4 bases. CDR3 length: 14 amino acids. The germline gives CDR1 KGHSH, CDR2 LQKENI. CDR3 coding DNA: TGTGCCAGCTCACGCGGGACAGGGGCAGAGACCCAGTACTTC. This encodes CASSRGTGAETQYF.

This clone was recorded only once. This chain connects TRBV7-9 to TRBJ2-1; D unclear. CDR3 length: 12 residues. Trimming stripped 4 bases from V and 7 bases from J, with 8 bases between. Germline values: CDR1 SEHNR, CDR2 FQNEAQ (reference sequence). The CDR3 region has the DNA TGTGCCAGCAGCTACACACAGAATGAGCAGTTCTTC. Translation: CASSYTQNEQFF.

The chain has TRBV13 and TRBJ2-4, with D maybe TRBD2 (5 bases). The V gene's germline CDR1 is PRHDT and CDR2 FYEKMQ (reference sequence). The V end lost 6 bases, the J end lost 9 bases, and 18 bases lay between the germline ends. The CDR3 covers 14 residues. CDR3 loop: CASSQIRQEGIQYF. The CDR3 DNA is TGTGCCAGCAGTCAAATCCGGCAAGAGGGCATTCAGTACTTC.

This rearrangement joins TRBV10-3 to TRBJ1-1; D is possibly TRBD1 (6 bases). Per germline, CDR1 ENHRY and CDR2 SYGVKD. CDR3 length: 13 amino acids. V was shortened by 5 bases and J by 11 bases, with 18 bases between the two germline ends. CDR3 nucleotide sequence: TGTGCCATCAGTCCTCTCCTGGGGCAGGGGGCTTTCTTT. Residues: CAISPLLGQGAFF.

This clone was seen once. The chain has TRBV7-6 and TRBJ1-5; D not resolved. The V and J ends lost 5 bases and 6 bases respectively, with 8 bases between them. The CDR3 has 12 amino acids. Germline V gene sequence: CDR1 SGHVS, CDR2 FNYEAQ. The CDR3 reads CASSPPGQPQHF. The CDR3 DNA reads TGTGCCAGCAGCCCCCCCGGTCAGCCCCAGCATTTT.

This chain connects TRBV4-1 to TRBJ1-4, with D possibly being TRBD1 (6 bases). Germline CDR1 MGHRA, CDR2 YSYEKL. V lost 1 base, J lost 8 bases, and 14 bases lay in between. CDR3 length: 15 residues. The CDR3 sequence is CASSQGTGFSEKLFF. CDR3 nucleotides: TGCGCCAGCAGCCAAGGTACAGGGTTTTCAGAAAAACTGTTTTTT.

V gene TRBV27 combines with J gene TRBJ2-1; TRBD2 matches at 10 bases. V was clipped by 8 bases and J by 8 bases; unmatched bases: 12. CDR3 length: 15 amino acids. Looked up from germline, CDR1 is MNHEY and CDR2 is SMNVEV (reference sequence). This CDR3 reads CASGLRAGGPYEQFF. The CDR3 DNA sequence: TGTGCCAGCGGCCTCCGAGCGGGGGGGCCCTATGAGCAGTTCTTC.

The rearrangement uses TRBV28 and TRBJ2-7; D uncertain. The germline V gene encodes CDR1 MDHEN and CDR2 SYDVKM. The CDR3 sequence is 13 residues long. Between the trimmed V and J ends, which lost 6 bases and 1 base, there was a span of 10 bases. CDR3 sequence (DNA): TGTGCCAGCAGCAAACCAGGTTCCTACGAGCAGTACTTC. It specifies CASSKPGSYEQYF.

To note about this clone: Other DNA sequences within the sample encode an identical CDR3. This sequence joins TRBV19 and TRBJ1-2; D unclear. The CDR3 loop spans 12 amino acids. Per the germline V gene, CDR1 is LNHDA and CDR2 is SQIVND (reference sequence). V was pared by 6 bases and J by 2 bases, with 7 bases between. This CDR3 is CASRTRNYGYTF. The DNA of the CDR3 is TGTGCCAGTAGAACGAGAAACTATGGCTACACCTTC.

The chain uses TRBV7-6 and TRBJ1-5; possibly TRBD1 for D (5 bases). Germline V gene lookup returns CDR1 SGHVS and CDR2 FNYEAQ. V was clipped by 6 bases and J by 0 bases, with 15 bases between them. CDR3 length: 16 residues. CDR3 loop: CASSEGARLSNQPQHF. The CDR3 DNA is TGTGCCAGCAGTGAAGGGGCACGACTTAGCAATCAGCCCCAGCATTTT.

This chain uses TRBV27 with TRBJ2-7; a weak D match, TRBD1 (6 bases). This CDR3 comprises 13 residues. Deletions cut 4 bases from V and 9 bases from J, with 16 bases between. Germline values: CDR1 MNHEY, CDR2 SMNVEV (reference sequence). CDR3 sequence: CASSSVYRAGQYF. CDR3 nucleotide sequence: TGTGCCAGCAGTTCGGTCTACAGGGCGGGGCAGTACTTC.